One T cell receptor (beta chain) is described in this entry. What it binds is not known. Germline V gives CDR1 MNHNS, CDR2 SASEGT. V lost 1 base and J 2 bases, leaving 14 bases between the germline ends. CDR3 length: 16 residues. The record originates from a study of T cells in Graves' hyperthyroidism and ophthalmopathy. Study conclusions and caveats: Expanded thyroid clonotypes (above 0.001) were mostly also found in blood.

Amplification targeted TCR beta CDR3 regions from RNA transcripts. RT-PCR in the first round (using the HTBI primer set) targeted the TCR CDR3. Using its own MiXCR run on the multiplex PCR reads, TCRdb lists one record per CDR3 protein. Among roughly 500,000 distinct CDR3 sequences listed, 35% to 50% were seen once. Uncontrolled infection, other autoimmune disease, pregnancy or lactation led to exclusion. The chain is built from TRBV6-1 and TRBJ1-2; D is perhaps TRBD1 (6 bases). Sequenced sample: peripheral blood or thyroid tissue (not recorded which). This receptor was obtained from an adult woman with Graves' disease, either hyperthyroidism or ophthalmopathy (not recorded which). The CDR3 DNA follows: TGTGCCAGCAGTGAAGAACCGACAGGATCAAACTATGGCTACACCTTC. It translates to CASSEEPTGSNYGYTF.